This is a list of T cell receptor beta chains from one sample in a study of cytomegalovirus exposure and HLA in healthy donors. Only in-frame clones appear in the TCRdb table, and some are missing; sequencing was by immunoSEQ multiplex PCR. The repertoire holds hundreds of thousands of clones, with approximately 82% as singletons. The source material was PBMCs. These receptors all come from a male donor in good health and CMV-seronegative. The conserved cysteine and the conserved F or W are not part of the CDR3 here. D genes are given only for firm matches. Size tells how often a clone was seen (once, few, many) or the class of an expanded clone, and some rows leave it out.

v_gene	d_gene	j_gene	abundance	CDR3aa
TRBV2	.	TRBJ2-1	.	ASSVRGNNEQF
TRBV29-1	TRBD2	TRBJ2-1	.	SGRLAGGFYNEQF
TRBV7-6	TRBD1	TRBJ2-7	.	ASSFVDRGTSSYEQY
TRBV18	TRBD1	TRBJ1-5	.	ASSPDRAGQPQH
TRBV7-8	.	TRBJ1-1	.	ASSHSPGLRMWNTEAF
TRBV7-9	TRBD1	TRBJ2-7	.	SSSGTTGDAPYEQY
TRBV5-1	.	TRBJ2-5	.	ASSLELQGRETQY
TRBV9	TRBD1	TRBJ1-4	.	ASSEGDRERWEKLF
TRBV29-1	TRBD2	TRBJ2-3	.	SVESSGRTDTQY
TRBV14	TRBD2	TRBJ2-7	.	ASSQESAGSYEQY
TRBV18	.	TRBJ2-7	.	ASSPGVTIIYEQY
TRBV6-1	.	TRBJ2-7	.	ASRDLDRPREQY
TRBV7-3	TRBD2	TRBJ2-3	.	ASSSGGTSADTQY
TRBV21-1	.	TRBJ2-1	once	ASSNAPSGPYSYNEQF
TRBV6-1	TRBD1	TRBJ1-4	few	ASSSPDRAGKLF
TRBV9	TRBD2	TRBJ2-1	.	ASSVEWGEGSSYNEQF
TRBV19	.	TRBJ2-7	.	ASSILEGIGYEQY
TRBV11-3	.	TRBJ2-7	.	ASSLGVGANEQY
TRBV7-9	TRBD1	TRBJ2-1	.	ASSLGQGDNEQF
TRBV5-1	.	TRBJ1-3	.	DSSLSGSGGGASGNTIY
TRBV2	.	TRBJ1-1	.	ASSGVYRNTEAF
TRBV19	TRBD1	TRBJ1-1	.	ASSSRGTANTEAF
TRBV7-6	.	TRBJ1-1	.	ASSLGSRGTNTEAF
TRBV27	.	.	.	ASSFGLAYEQY
TRBV18	.	TRBJ2-7	.	ASSTTKGYEQY
TRBV7-2	TRBD1	TRBJ2-5	.	ASSFRTGMLETQY
TRBV7-9	.	TRBJ2-1	.	ASSLNPSLVSEQF
TRBV29-1	.	TRBJ1-4	.	SVALYDAELF
TRBV18	.	TRBJ1-1	.	ASSPEGYTEAF
TRBV19	.	TRBJ1-1	.	ASSWSQGGGTEAF
TRBV5-1	TRBD2	TRBJ2-3	.	ASSFLPGLAGVFTSTDTQY
TRBV9	TRBD2	TRBJ2-5	.	ASSQDWREGQETQY
TRBV6-5	TRBD1	TRBJ1-5	.	ASSSGQGGIQPQH
TRBV5-1	.	TRBJ2-5	.	ASSLVQGQETQY
TRBV6-1	.	TRBJ2-3	.	ASSVERLGTDTQY
TRBV18	TRBD2	TRBJ2-5	.	ASSPGAGVAQY
TRBV30	TRBD1	TRBJ2-1	.	AWYAGQGLGEQF
TRBV6-6	.	TRBJ1-5	.	ASSQEPGRNQPQH